This TCR beta chain was identified during a study of response to subunit inactivated influenza vaccine. Overall study findings and caveats: Authors suggested each seasonal influenza vaccination recruits few new T cells.

Via MiXCR, TCRdb re-called the RT-PCR reads, giving one row per CDR3 protein. This sample yields around 530,000 distinct CDR3 sequences, of which 16% are seen a single time; around 3% belongs to the top ten. This clonotype has more than one count but fewer than ten. Its antigen is currently unknown. The CDR3 spans 16 residues. V shed 5 bases and J shed 0 bases, with 14 bases lying between them. Per germline, CDR1 SGHVS and CDR2 FQNEAQ. The source material was CD4+ T cells sorted from PBMCs, sampled around 25 months after vaccination. This clonotype originated in a man between 50 and 70 years old who received an inactivated influenza vaccine. The chain employs TRBV7-8 and TRBJ2-1, with a tentative D call TRBD2 (6 bases). The CDR3 sequence is CASSGKAGSSYNEQFF. The DNA for the CDR3 is TGTGCCAGCAGCGGTAAGGCGGGGAGCTCCTACAATGAGCAGTTCTTC.